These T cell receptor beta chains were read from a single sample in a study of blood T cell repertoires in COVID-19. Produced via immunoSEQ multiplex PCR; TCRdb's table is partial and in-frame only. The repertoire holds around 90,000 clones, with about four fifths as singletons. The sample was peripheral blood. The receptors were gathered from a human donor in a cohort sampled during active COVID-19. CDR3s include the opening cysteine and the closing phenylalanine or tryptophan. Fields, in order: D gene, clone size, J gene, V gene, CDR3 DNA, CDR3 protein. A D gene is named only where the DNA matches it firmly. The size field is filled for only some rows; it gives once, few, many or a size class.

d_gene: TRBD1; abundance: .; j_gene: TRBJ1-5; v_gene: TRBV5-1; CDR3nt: TGCGCCAGCAGCTTGGCCTATTACAGGGGGCCCGATTCCAATCAGCCCCAGCATTTT; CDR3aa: CASSLAYYRGPDSNQPQHF
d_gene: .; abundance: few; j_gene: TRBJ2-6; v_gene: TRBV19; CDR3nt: TGTGCCAGTAGTGTGACAGGAGCTGGGGCCAACGTCCTGACTTTC; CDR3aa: CASSVTGAGANVLTF
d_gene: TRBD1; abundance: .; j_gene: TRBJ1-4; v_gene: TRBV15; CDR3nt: TGTGCCACCAGCAGAGATGGGACAGGGGGGAATGAAAAACTGTTTTTT; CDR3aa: CATSRDGTGGNEKLFF
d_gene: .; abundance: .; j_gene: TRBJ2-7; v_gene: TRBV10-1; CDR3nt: TGCGCCAGCAGTGAATTTAAGCTAGCGACCTCCTACGAGCAGTACTTC; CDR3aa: CASSEFKLATSYEQYF
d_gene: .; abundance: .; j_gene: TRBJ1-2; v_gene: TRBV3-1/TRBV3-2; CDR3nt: TGTGCCAGCAGCCAAGAGGGACTCTATGGCTACACCTTC; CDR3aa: CASSQEGLYGYTF
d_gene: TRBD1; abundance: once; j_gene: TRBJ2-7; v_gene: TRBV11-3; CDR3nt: TGTGCCAGCAGTTCCTTCAGGGGGCACGAGCAGTACTTC; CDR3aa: CASSSFRGHEQYF
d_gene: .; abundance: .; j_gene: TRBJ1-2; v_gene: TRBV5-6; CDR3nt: TGTGCCAGCGGGAGGAGGGACTATGGCTACACCTTC; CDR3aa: CASGRRDYGYTF
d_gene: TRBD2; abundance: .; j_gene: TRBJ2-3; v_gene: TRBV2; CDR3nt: TGTGCCAGCAGGCAACTAGCGGGAGGCTCAGATACGCAGTATTTT; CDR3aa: CASRQLAGGSDTQYF
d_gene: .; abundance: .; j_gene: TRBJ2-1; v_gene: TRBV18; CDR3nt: TGTGCCAGCTCCCCCACAGGGCCCGAGCAGTTCTTC; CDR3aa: CASSPTGPEQFF
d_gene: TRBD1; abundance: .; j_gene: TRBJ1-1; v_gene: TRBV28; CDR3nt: TGTGCCAGCAGTCTCTACCTCGGGACAGGGGGAGTTAGGGACACTGAAGCTTTCTTT; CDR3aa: CASSLYLGTGGVRDTEAFF
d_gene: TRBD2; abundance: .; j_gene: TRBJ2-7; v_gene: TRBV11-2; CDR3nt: TGTGCCAGCAGCTTAGTGGCGGGAGACCTCTACGAGCAGTACTTC; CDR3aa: CASSLVAGDLYEQYF
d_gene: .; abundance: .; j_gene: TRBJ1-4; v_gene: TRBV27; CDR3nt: TGTGCCAGTCGGCCGCAGGTTCTTAATGAAAAACTGTTTTTT; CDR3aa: CASRPQVLNEKLFF
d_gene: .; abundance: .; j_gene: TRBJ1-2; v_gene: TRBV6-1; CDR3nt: TGTGCCAGCAGTGAACCCGGCAGGGGCGACTATGGCTACACCTTC; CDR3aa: CASSEPGRGDYGYTF
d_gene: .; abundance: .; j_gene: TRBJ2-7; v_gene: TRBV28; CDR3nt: TGTGCCAGCGGGGAGGTCAGTATCCACGAGCAGTACTTC; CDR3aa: CASGEVSIHEQYF